This TCR beta chain was recorded in a study of Graves' ophthalmopathy and Graves' hyperthyroidism. Study observations and caveats: As the model predicted ophthalmopathy progression, it achieved a sensitivity of around 71% and a specificity of about 78%.

Germline V gives CDR1 WSHSY, CDR2 SAAADI. The CDR3 contains 15 residues. The germline V and J ends were trimmed by 2 bases and 5 bases, with 12 bases remaining between them. This clonotype showed up just once. As yet, its antigen is unknown. RNA transcripts were the template, and TCR beta CDR3 regions were amplified from them. RT-PCR in the first round used HTBI primers; a second-round multiplex PCR followed. TCRdb passed the multiplex PCR reads through MiXCR, listing each CDR3 protein once. The sample holds approximately 700,000 distinct CDR3 sequences; about 41% are singletons and the top ten take 2.5% to 3.5%.

J is TRBJ2-2 and V is TRBV10-2; D is perhaps TRBD1 (6 bases). The sequence came from an adult man with Graves' ophthalmopathy. The sample taken for sequencing was peripheral blood. The CDR3 coding sequence is TGCGCCAGCAGTGAGGTCAGGGGACGGACCGGGGAGCTGTTTTTT. As protein: CASSEVRGRTGELFF.